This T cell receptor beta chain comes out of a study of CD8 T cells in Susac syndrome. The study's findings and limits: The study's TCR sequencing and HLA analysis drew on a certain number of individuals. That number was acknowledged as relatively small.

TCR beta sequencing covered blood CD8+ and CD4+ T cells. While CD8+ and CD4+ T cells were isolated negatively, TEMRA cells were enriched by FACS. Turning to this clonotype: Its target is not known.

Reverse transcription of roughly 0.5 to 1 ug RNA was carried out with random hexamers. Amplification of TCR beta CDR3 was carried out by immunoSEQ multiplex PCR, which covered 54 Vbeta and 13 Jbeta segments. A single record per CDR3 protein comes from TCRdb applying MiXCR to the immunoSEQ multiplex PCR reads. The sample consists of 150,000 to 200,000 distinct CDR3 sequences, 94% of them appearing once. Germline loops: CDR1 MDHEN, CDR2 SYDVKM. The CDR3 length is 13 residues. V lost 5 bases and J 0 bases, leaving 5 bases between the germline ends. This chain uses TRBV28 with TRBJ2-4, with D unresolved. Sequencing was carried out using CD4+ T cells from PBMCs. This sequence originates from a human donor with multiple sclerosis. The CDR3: CASSPTAKNIQYF. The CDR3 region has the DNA TGTGCCAGCAGTCCCACAGCCAAAAACATTCAGTACTTC.